Listed below are T cell receptor beta chains from one sample, sequenced in a study of shared clonotypes between healthy human individuals. The table came from immunoSEQ multiplex PCR; TCRdb's copy has only in-frame clones and leaves some out. The sample consists of around 720,000 clones, 60% to 75% of them appearing once. Sequencing was carried out using memory CD4+ T cells sorted from blood. The receptors were sampled from a woman aged 25-40 years in good health. Each CDR3 is given with its conserved first and last residue. Fields, in order: V gene, CDR3 length, D gene, clone size, J gene, CDR3 DNA, CDR3 protein. The D gene is left open where the match is weak. Clone sizes are given selectively: once, few, many, or a class where the clone is expanded.

>TRBV12-1|14|NA|NA|TRBJ2-7
TGTGCCAGCAGCTCCCTCGGTCCTGACTACGAGCAGTACTTC
CASSSLGPDYEQYF
>TRBV28|16|NA|NA|TRBJ2-2
TGTGCCAGCAGTTTACCTGACAGGACGAACACCGGGGAGCTGTTTTTT
CASSLPDRTNTGELFF
>TRBV4-1|19|NA|NA|TRBJ2-6
TGCGCCAGCAGCCAAGGGATCTCCGGGACAACCAGGGGGGCCAACGTCCTGACTTTC
CASSQGISGTTRGANVLTF
>TRBV7-3|14|TRBD1|NA|TRBJ2-4
TGTGCCAGCAGCTTACAGGGGGCCACGGACATTCAGTACTTC
CASSLQGATDIQYF
>TRBV4-2|17|TRBD2|many|TRBJ2-7
TGTGCCAGCAGCCAAGATCGTCGAGCGGGAGTCCCTCTCGAGCAGTACTTC
CASSQDRRAGVPLEQYF
>TRBV19|16|NA|NA|TRBJ2-1
TGTGCCAGTAGTATAGGGGACACCCCGTCCTACAATGAGCAGTTCTTC
CASSIGDTPSYNEQFF
>TRBV19|14|TRBD1|NA|TRBJ2-5
TGTGCCAGTAGTGGGGGACAGGGGGAGTTTATCCAGTACTTC
CASSGGQGEFIQYF
>TRBV5-4|15|NA|NA|TRBJ1-2
TGTGCCAGCAGCCATGGGACGGAAAAATTCTATGGCTACACCTTC
CASSHGTEKFYGYTF
>TRBV4-1|16|TRBD2|few|TRBJ2-1
TGCGCCAGCAGCCAAGGATTAGGAGCGGGGGACAATGAGCAGTTCTTC
CASSQGLGAGDNEQFF
>TRBV10-2|14|TRBD2|NA|TRBJ2-2
TGCGCCAGCCGGACTAGCGGGCCCACCGGGGAGCTGTTTTTT
CASRTSGPTGELFF
>TRBV19|17|NA|NA|TRBJ1-5
TGTGCCAGTAGTATTTGGACAGCACCCATGAGCAATCAGCCCCAGCATTTT
CASSIWTAPMSNQPQHF
>TRBV6-5|13|NA|NA|TRBJ1-5
TGTGCCAGCAGTTGGGCCCTCAATCAGCCCCAGCATTTT
CASSWALNQPQHF
>TRBV6-5|13|NA|NA|TRBJ2-1
TGTGCTTCGGGACTCCTCTCCTACAATGAGCAGTTCTTC
CASGLLSYNEQFF
>TRBV5-1|15|NA|NA|TRBJ1-4
TGCGCCAGCAGCTTGGCTTCAGGCTCCAATGAAAAACTGTTTTTT
CASSLASGSNEKLFF
>TRBV28|17|NA|NA|TRBJ1-4
TGTGCCAGCAGTTTAGCAGGGTTCTCCATCAGGAGGGAAAAACTGTTTTTT
CASSLAGFSIRREKLFF
>TRBV10-1|13|NA|NA|TRBJ2-1
TGCGCCAGCAGTGAGTCCCAGACCAATGAGCAGTTCTTC
CASSESQTNEQFF
>TRBV5-6|13|TRBD1|few|TRBJ1-2
TGTGCCAGCAGCTCACAGGGGTTAGGCGGCTACACCTTC
CASSSQGLGGYTF
>TRBV5-5|16|TRBD2|NA|TRBJ2-7
TGTGCCAGCAGCCATGGACTAGCGGATCCCTCCTACGAGCAGTACTTC
CASSHGLADPSYEQYF
>TRBV19|15|NA|NA|TRBJ1-3
TGTGCCAGTAGTATAGACGGCGGAAGAGGAAACACCATATATTTT
CASSIDGGRGNTIYF
>TRBV2|12|TRBD1|NA|TRBJ2-7
TGTGCCAGCAGTGCCCGGACAGGCGAGCAGTACTTC
CASSARTGEQYF
>TRBV27|13|NA|NA|TRBJ2-7
TGTGCCAGCAGTCCCCGTACGGCCCACGAGCAGTACTTC
CASSPRTAHEQYF
>TRBV7-9|14|NA|many|TRBJ1-2
TGTGCCAGCAGCTTAGCGATGCAGGGCGGTGGCTACACCTTC
CASSLAMQGGGYTF
>TRBV5-8|15|NA|NA|TRBJ2-1
TGTGCCAGCAGTCGGTCCGGGAGTTCCTACAATGAGCAGTTCTTC
CASSRSGSSYNEQFF
>TRBV27|14|NA|NA|TRBJ1-1
TGTGCCAGCAGATTCTCAGGGTTTAACACTGAAGCTTTCTTT
CASRFSGFNTEAFF
>TRBV9|10|NA|NA|TRBJ1-2
TGTGCCAAAGTATCCCGTGGCTACACCTTC
CAKVSRGYTF
>TRBV6-1|15|NA|NA|TRBJ2-7
TGTGCCAGCAGCAACAGGGCCTTGATCACCTACGAGCAGTACTTC
CASSNRALITYEQYF
>TRBV7-9|12|NA|NA|TRBJ2-7
TGTGCCAGCAGCTTGATATACAACGAGCAGTACTTC
CASSLIYNEQYF
>TRBV7-9|15|NA|NA|TRBJ1-3
TGTGCCAGCAGCCGGGAGGTCTACTCTGGAAACACCATATATTTT
CASSREVYSGNTIYF
>TRBV11-2|17|NA|NA|TRBJ2-1
TGTGCCAGCAGCCTAGCAGGGTCGGGGAAGGCCTACAATGAGCAGTTCTTC
CASSLAGSGKAYNEQFF
>TRBV28|14|NA|few|TRBJ2-1
TGTGCCAGCAGGGGACGTAGCTCCTACAATGAGCAGTTCTTC
CASRGRSSYNEQFF
>TRBV28|14|NA|NA|TRBJ1-4
TGTGCCAGCAGTTTAGGGCAGGGGAGGGGAAAACTGTTTTTT
CASSLGQGRGKLFF
>TRBV4-2|14|NA|NA|TRBJ1-1
TGTGCCAGCAGCTTCACCGCTTGGAGCACTGAAGCTTTCTTT
CASSFTAWSTEAFF
>TRBV7-9|14|NA|NA|TRBJ2-1
TGTGCCAGCAGCCGGGACTTAATCTACAATGAGCAGTTCTTC
CASSRDLIYNEQFF
>TRBV4-1|15|NA|few|TRBJ1-4
TGCGCCAGCAGCCAAGCCTGGTCATCTAATGAAAAACTGTTTTTT
CASSQAWSSNEKLFF
>TRBV6-5|15|TRBD1|NA|TRBJ1-1
TGTGCCAGCAGAAGTCCGGGACAGGGGTTCACTGAAGCTTTCTTT
CASRSPGQGFTEAFF
>TRBV30|14|TRBD1|few|TRBJ1-2
TGTGCCTGGAGCCGGGACAGCGTGAACTATGGCTACACCTTC
CAWSRDSVNYGYTF
>TRBV10-1|14|NA|NA|TRBJ2-3
TGCGCCAGCAGCCCCGGGAGCTGGGCAGATACGCAGTATTTT
CASSPGSWADTQYF
>TRBV14|13|NA|NA|TRBJ1-1
TGTGCCAGCAGCCTGTACAGGAACACTGAAGCTTTCTTT
CASSLYRNTEAFF
>TRBV28|14|NA|NA|TRBJ2-1
TGTGCCAGCAGGATCTTGGGGGTGAACAATGAGCAGTTCTTC
CASRILGVNNEQFF